The 17 T cell receptor beta chains listed next were all sequenced from one sample in a study of response to subunit inactivated influenza vaccine. TCRdb re-analysed the RT-PCR reads in MiXCR, keeping a single row per CDR3 protein. Of 500,000 to 600,000 distinct CDR3 sequences in the sample, approximately 7.7% were seen once. The specimen was PBMCs from blood, collected roughly 24 months after vaccination. The source is a man between 50 and 69 years old who received an inactivated influenza vaccine.

This clonotype has a handful of counts. J is TRBJ2-1 and V is TRBV6-1; 12 positions agree with TRBD2. The J segment lost 0 bases and the V segment lost 6 bases, leaving 9 bases of the junction unmatched. There are 18 residues in the CDR3. The germline CDR1 and CDR2 sequences are MNHNS and SASEGT. CDR3 in amino acids: CASRRTSGGSSSYNEQFF. CDR3 nucleotides: TGTGCCAGCAGAAGAACTAGCGGGGGGTCAAGCTCCTACAATGAGCAGTTCTTC.

The chain is built from TRBV6-2 or TRBV6-3 and TRBJ2-1, with TRBD2 as a possible D gene (7 bases). Germline V gene sequence: CDR1 MNHEY, CDR2 SVGEGT. CDR3 size: 13 residues. Trimming stripped 9 bases from V and 5 bases from J, with 14 bases between. DNA for the CDR3: TGTGCCAGTCTTCGCGGGGGCGACAATGAGCAGTTCTTC. This encodes CASLRGGDNEQFF.

This clonotype was counted a few times. This chain links TRBV28 with TRBJ2-6, with TRBD1 matching over 8 bases. Germline V lookup: CDR1 MDHEN, CDR2 SYDVKM. This CDR3 is 15 amino acids long. Unmatched junction bases numbered 3, after V lost 6 bases and J lost 2 bases. CDR3 sequence (DNA): TGTGCCAGCAGATCGGACAGGGCTGGGGCCAACGTCCTGACTTTC. Translation: CASRSDRAGANVLTF.

This clonotype occurred many times. The chain couples TRBV21-1 to TRBJ2-3; TRBD1 is the table's D call, not checked against the DNA. TRBV21-1 is labeled a pseudogene. This CDR3 comprises 17 residues. The CDR3 bases are TGTGCCAGCAGCAGATTACAACAGGGGATCAGCACAGATACGCAGTATTTT. Its translation is CASSRLQQGISTDTQYF.

The rearrangement joins TRBV4-3 to TRBJ2-1, with unresolved D. The CDR3 covers 14 residues. V was shortened by 0 bases and J by 7 bases, with 10 bases between the two germline ends. CDR1 LGHNA and CDR2 YSLEER come from the germline V gene. CDR3 loop: CASSQDLGKNEQFF. The DNA for the CDR3 is TGCGCCAGCAGCCAAGATCTGGGGAAAAATGAGCAGTTCTTC.

This clonotype was counted only a few times. The chain links TRBV7-2 to TRBJ1-2, with 8 bases lining up with TRBD1. CDR3 size: 12 residues. With V trimmed by 5 bases and J by 9 bases, 5 bases remained unmatched. CDR1 SGHTA and CDR2 FQGNSA come from the germline V gene. CDR3: CASSRQGPRYTF. CDR3 bases: TGTGCCAGCAGCCGACAGGGGCCTCGCTACACCTTC.

The V call is TRBV10-3, the J call TRBJ1-2; D not resolved. In germline, CDR1 is ENHRY, CDR2 SYGVKD. Deletions cut 3 bases from V and 0 bases from J, with 11 bases between. This CDR3 is 15 amino acids long. The CDR3 bases are TGTGCCATCAGTGAAGGCAGAAAAGCTAACTATGGCTACACCTTC. This codes for CAISEGRKANYGYTF.

This clonotype has more than one count but fewer than ten. This sequence joins TRBV28 and TRBJ1-1; D might be TRBD1 (5 bases). The CDR3 length is 14 residues. Germline V gene sequence: CDR1 MDHEN, CDR2 SYDVKM. Trimming took 5 bases from V and 5 from J, leaving 15 bases between them. The CDR3 coding sequence is TGTGCCAGCAGTACGGGGACGGCTACTACTGAAGCTTTCTTT. Encoded protein: CASSTGTATTEAFF.

This clonotype was picked up a small number of times. The CDR3 nucleotides read TGTGCCAGCAGCTTAGCAGGCAGGGGAAACTCTGGGGCCAACGTCCTGACTTTC. Its translation is CASSLAGRGNSGANVLTF. The genes are TRBV11-1 and TRBJ2-6; D possibly corresponds to TRBD1 (6 bases). The CDR3 sequence is 18 residues long. Germline values: CDR1 SGHAT, CDR2 FQDESV (reference sequence). V shed 0 bases and J shed 0 bases, with 12 bases lying between them.

V is TRBV29-1 and J is TRBJ1-1; the D gene is possibly TRBD1 (5 bases). This CDR3 has 13 residues. Germline V gene lookup returns CDR1 SQVTM and CDR2 ANQGSEA. Trimming left V 3 bases short and J 1 base short, with 9 bases between. The chain's CDR3 is CSVDQGANTEAFF. The CDR3 DNA is TGCAGCGTTGATCAGGGCGCGAACACTGAAGCTTTCTTT.

Only a few counts were recorded for this clonotype. V is TRBV20-1 and J is TRBJ2-1; D may be TRBD1 (6 bases). CDR3 length equals 15 residues. Per germline, CDR1 DFQATT and CDR2 SNEGSKA (reference sequence). V dropped 0 bases and J dropped 6 bases, with 15 bases sitting between them. The CDR3 here is CSARDGSRGSNEQFF. CDR3 DNA: TGCAGTGCTAGAGATGGATCTAGGGGGTCCAATGAGCAGTTCTTC.

This clonotype was counted ten times or more. V and J are TRBV5-1 and TRBJ1-1; D not resolved. Trimming stripped 4 bases from V and 7 bases from J, with 17 bases between. The CDR3 totals 14 residues. Germline CDR1 reads SGHRS; CDR2 reads YFSETQ. CDR3 region: CASSPMKATHEAFF. The CDR3 DNA is TGCGCCAGCAGCCCTATGAAGGCCACGCATGAAGCTTTCTTT.

This clonotype was observed many times. In nucleotides, the CDR3 is TGCAGCCTCAATGTGGGGACAGGGGATGGCTACACCTTC. It codes for CSLNVGTGDGYTF. V and J are TRBV29-1 and TRBJ1-2, with 10 positions matching TRBD1. The CDR3 is made up of 13 amino acids. The germline V gene has CDR1 SQVTM and CDR2 ANQGSEA. V was pared by 8 bases and J by 6 bases, with 9 bases of the junction left unmatched.

There are many counts of this clonotype. The rearrangement uses TRBV6-2 or TRBV6-3 and TRBJ1-5, with TRBD1 as a possible D gene (6 bases). CDR3 size: 17 residues. Germline V lookup: CDR1 MNHEY, CDR2 SVGEGT. The V end lost 2 bases, the J end lost 2 bases, and 16 bases lay between the germline ends. CDR3 residues: CASSYPWTVPGNQPQHF. The CDR3 region has the DNA TGTGCCAGCAGTTACCCATGGACAGTCCCTGGCAATCAGCCCCAGCATTTT.

V is TRBV9 and J is TRBJ2-1; D might be TRBD1 or TRBD2, each matching 5 bases. Germline CDR1 is SGDLS and CDR2 is YYNGEE. V dropped 0 bases and J dropped 2 bases, with 12 bases sitting between them. The CDR3 covers 16 residues. The CDR3 region is CASSVEGSRAYNEQFF. The CDR3, as DNA: TGTGCCAGCAGCGTAGAGGGGAGTCGAGCCTACAATGAGCAGTTCTTC.

This clonotype has a handful of counts. This chain connects TRBV11-2 to TRBJ2-1, with D possibly matching TRBD2 (5 bases). CDR1 is SGHAT and CDR2 is FQNNGV in the germline V gene. CDR3 length: 13 amino acids. V was clipped by 6 bases and J by 6 bases, with 12 bases between them. For the CDR3, the DNA is TGTGCCAGCAGACTACTAGTCCGCAATGAGCAGTTCTTC. It encodes CASRLLVRNEQFF.

The V gene is TRBV20-1, the J gene TRBJ1-5, with D hard to call. CDR1 and CDR2 from the germline V gene are DFQATT and SNEGSKA (reference sequence). The CDR3 loop spans 14 amino acids. V was trimmed by 3 bases and J by 2 bases, leaving 11 bases between them. The CDR3 DNA reads TGCAGTGCTAGTGCGGGAGGTGGCAATCAGCCCCAGCATTTT. The encoded protein is CSASAGGGNQPQHF.